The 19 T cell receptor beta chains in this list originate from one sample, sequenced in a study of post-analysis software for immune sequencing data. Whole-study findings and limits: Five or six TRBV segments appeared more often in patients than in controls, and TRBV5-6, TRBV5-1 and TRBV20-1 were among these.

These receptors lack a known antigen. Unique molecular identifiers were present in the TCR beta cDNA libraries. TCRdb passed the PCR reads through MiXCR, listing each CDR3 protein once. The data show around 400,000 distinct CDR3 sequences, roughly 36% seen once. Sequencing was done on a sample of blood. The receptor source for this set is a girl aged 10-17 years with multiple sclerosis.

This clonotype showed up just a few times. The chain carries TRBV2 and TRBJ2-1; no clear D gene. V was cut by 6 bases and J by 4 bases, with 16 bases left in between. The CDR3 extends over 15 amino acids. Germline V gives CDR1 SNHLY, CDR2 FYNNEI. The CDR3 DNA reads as TGTGCCAGCAGGGTATACTATGGGTTTTACAATGAGCAGTTCTTC. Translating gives CASRVYYGFYNEQFF.

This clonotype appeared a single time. The CDR3 region is CSARSTGTTSGANVLTF. CDR3 coding DNA: TGCAGTGCTCGGTCGACAGGGACGACCTCTGGGGCCAACGTCCTGACTTTC. The chain couples TRBV20-1 to TRBJ2-6; 7 bases agree with TRBD1. Germline CDR1 DFQATT, CDR2 SNEGSKA (reference sequence). The CDR3 is made up of 17 amino acids. The J segment lost 0 bases and the V segment lost 5 bases, leaving 10 bases of the junction unmatched.

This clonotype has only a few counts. The CDR3 here is CATSNMGLAGVYNEQFF. The CDR3 nucleotides are TGTGCCACCTCGAATATGGGACTAGCGGGGGTCTACAATGAGCAGTTCTTC. The chain combines TRBV15 with TRBJ2-1; 14 bases line up with TRBD2. This CDR3 spans 17 amino acids. Germline CDR1 reads LNHNV; CDR2 reads YYDKDF (reference sequence). The V gene end was trimmed by 8 bases and the J gene end by 3 bases; junction bases not matched to a gene: 9.

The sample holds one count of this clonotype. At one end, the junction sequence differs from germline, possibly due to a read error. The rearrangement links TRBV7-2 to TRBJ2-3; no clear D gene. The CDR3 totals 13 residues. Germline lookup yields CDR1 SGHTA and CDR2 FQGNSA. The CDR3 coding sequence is TGTGTCAGCAGCTTAGCCGTCGCAGATACGCAGTATTTT. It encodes CVSSLAVADTQYF.

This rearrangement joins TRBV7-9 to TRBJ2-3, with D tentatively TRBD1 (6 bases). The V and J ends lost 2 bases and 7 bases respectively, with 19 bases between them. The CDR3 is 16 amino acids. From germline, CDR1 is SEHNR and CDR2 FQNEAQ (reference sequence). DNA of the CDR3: TGTGCCAGCAGCTTATTGGGGGCAGGCTTGTTGAATACGCAGTATTTT. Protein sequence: CASSLLGAGLLNTQYF.

In DNA form, the CDR3 reads TGCAGTGCTAGTTTACTAGCGCGGGCCTACGAGCAGTACTTC. It is translated as CSASLLARAYEQYF. The chain recombines TRBV20-1 with TRBJ2-7; 7 nucleotides agree with TRBD2. With V trimmed by 3 bases and J by 2 bases, 7 bases remained unmatched. This CDR3 is built from 14 residues. CDR1 and CDR2 (germline): DFQATT, SNEGSKA (reference sequence).

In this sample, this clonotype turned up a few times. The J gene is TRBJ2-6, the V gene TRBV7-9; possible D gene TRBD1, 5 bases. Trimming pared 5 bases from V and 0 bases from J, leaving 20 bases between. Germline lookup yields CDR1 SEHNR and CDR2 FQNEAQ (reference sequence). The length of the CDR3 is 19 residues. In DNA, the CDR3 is TGTGCCAGCAGCCATACAGCTGGGCAGGGCCTCTCTGGGGCCAACGTCCTGACTTTC. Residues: CASSHTAGQGLSGANVLTF. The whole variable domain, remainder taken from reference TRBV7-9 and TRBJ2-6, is DTGVSQNPRHKITKRGQNVTFRCDPISEHNRLYWYRQTLGQGPEFLTYFQNEAQLEKSRLLSDRFSAERPKGSFSTLEIQRTEQGDSAMYLCASSHTAGQGLSGANVLTFGAGSRLTVL.

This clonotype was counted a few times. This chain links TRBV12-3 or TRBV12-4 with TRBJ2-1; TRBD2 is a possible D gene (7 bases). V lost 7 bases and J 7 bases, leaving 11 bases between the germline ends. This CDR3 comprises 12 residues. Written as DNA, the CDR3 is TGTGCCAGCACGGGGGGCGGGAATGAGCAGTTCTTC. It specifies CASTGGGNEQFF.

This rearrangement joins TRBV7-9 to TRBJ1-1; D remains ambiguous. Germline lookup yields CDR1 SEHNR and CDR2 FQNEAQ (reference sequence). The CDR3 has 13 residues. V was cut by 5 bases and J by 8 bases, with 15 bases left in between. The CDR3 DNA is TGTGCCAGCAGCCCCAGCGGTCCCCCGGAAGCTTTCTTT. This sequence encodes CASSPSGPPEAFF.

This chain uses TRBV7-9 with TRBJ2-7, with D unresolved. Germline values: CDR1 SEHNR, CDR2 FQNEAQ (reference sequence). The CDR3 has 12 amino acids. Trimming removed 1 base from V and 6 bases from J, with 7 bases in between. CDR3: CASSLDSCEQYF. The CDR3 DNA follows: TGTGCCAGCAGCTTAGACAGCTGCGAGCAGTACTTC.

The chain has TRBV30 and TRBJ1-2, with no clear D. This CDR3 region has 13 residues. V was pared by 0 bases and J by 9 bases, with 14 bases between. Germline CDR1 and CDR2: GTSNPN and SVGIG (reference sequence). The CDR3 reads CAWSVKAGSRYTF. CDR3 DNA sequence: TGTGCCTGGAGTGTAAAGGCCGGGTCACGCTACACCTTC. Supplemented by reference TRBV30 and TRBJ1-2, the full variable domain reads SQTIHQWPATLVQPVGSPLSLECTVEGTSNPNLYWYRQAAGRGLQLLFYSVGIGQISSEVPQNLSASRPQDRQFILSSKKLLLSDSGFYLCAWSVKAGSRYTFGSGTRLTVV.

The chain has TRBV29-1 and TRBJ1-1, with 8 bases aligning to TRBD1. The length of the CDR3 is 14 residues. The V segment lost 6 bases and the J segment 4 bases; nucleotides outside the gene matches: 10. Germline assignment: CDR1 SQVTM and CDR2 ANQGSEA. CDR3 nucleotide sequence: TGCAGCGTGTCCGGACAGGGCATTGTCACTGAAGCTTTCTTT. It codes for CSVSGQGIVTEAFF.

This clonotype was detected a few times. The CDR3 loop is CASSPLWGKGPYSNQPQHF. The CDR3 nucleotides are TGTGCCAGCAGCCCCCTTTGGGGGAAGGGGCCGTATAGCAATCAGCCCCAGCATTTT. The chain employs TRBV12-3 or TRBV12-4 and TRBJ1-5; possibly TRBD1 for D (5 bases). This CDR3 comprises 19 residues. V dropped 6 bases and J dropped 0 bases, with 24 bases sitting between them.

The CDR3, as DNA: TGTGCCAGCAGACTTACAGAGAACTATGGCTACACCTTC. Residues: CASRLTENYGYTF. V gene TRBV12-3 or TRBV12-4 combines with J gene TRBJ1-2; D is undetermined. V lost 6 bases and J lost 2, with 10 bases in between. CDR3 length: 13 residues.

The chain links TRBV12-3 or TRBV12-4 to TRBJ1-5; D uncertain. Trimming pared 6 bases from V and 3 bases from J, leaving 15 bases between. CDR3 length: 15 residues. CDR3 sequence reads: CASSLAGRINQPQHF. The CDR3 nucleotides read TGTGCCAGCAGCCTCGCTGGACGGATCAATCAGCCCCAGCATTTT.

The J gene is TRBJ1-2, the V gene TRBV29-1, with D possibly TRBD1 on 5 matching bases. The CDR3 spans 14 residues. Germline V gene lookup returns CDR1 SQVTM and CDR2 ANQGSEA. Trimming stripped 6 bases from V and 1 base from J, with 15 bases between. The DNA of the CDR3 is TGCAGCGTCGAGCAGGGCTGGGATAACTATGGCTACACCTTC. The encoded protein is CSVEQGWDNYGYTF.

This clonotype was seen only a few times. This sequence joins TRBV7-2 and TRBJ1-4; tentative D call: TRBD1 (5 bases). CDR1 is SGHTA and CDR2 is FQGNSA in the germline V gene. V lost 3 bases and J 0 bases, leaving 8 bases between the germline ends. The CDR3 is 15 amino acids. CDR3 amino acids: CASSFGASTNEKLFF. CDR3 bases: TGTGCCAGCAGCTTCGGGGCCTCAACTAATGAAAAACTGTTTTTT.

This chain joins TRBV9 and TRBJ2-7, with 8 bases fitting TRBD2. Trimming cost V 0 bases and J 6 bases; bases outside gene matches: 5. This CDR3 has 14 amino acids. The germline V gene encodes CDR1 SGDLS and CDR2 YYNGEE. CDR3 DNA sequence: TGTGCCAGCAGCGTAGCTTCGGGAGGGAGCGAGCAGTACTTC. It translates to CASSVASGGSEQYF.

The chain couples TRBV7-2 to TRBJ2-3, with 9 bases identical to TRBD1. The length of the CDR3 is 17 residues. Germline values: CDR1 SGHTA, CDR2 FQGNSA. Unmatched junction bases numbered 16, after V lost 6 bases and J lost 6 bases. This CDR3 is CASRHPGMGQGYDTQYF. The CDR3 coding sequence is TGTGCCAGCAGGCACCCAGGGATGGGACAGGGATATGATACGCAGTATTTT.